Given below is one TCR beta chain in context. Its antigen is still unknown. Exclusion of a patient followed from autoimmune disease history or systemic immunosuppression. The sample comes from a study of OX40 agonist ivuxolimab in advanced cancers. Background on the study: The patients received ivuxolimab by intravenous route every 2 weeks at 0.01 to 10 mg/kg.

The CDR3 has 12 residues. Trimming removed 3 bases from V and 4 bases from J, with 6 bases in between. Germline CDR1 and CDR2: MNHNS and SASEGT. Study-level findings and limits: CD4+ and CD8+ blood T cells expanded clonally by week 6 at 0.1 to 3.0 mg/kg.

Generated by immunoSEQ multiplex PCR, the TCRdb table keeps only in-frame clones and is missing some. Of 30,000 to 40,000 clones listed, approximately 90% are singletons. The receptor's source is an adult with an advanced solid tumor such as melanoma, head and neck, liver or kidney cancer. The chain uses TRBV6-1 and TRBJ1-1, with TRBD1 as a possible D gene (5 bases). The sample was CD4+ or CD8+ T cells sorted from blood, taken in a trial of the OX40 agonist ivuxolimab. CDR3: CASSDRVTEAFF. CDR3 in DNA: TGTGCCAGCAGTGACAGGGTCACTGAAGCTTTCTTT.